This paragraph covers one T cell receptor (beta chain) sequence. This sample stems from a study of blood T cell repertoires in COVID-19. As for the study in general: The United States, Italy and Spain supplied acute and convalescent COVID-19 samples.

The junction had 6 bases not matched to a gene; V was cut back by 10 bases and J by 0 bases. The CDR3 extends over 13 amino acids. As originally analysed: Counts of nucleated cells, estimated from reference gene primer amplification, were obtained. Profiling relied on immunoSEQ multiplex PCR, and the TCRdb table lists in-frame clones only, not all of them. That table furnishes V, J and clone size, whereas the DNA furnished D and trimming. The sample has approximately 300,000 clones, 90% seen once. Sequenced sample: PBMCs or T cells enriched from blood (not recorded which). The sequence derives from a woman aged 25 to 39 who had been exposed to COVID-19. The chain employs TRBV12-3 or TRBV12-4 and TRBJ2-7, with TRBD1 matching 7 bases. The CDR3: CATHRDSSYEQYF. Here the CDR3 DNA reads TGTGCCACTCACCGGGACAGCTCCTACGAGCAGTACTTC.